Presented here are 5 T cell receptor beta chains from one specimen sequenced in a study of cytomegalovirus exposure and HLA in healthy donors. The PCR used 60 Vbeta and 13 Jbeta primers. The data were produced by immunoSEQ multiplex PCR, yet TCRdb's version contains in-frame clones alone and is incomplete. The sample has approximately 100,000 clones, around 60% seen once. The sequencing sample was made of PBMCs. The receptors derive from a woman between 50 and 59 years old in good health and CMV-seronegative.

This clone was detected only a few times. The chain carries TRBV6-1 and TRBJ1-1, with 8 bases matching TRBD1. The germline gives CDR1 MNHNS, CDR2 SASEGT. The CDR3 extends over 14 amino acids. V dropped 4 bases and J dropped 1; count of bases not matched to a gene: 2. DNA for the CDR3: TGTGCCAGCAGTGTAGGACAGGGGAACACTGAAGCTTTCTTT. Protein product: CASSVGQGNTEAFF.

The chain uses TRBV27 and TRBJ1-1, with 9 bases matching TRBD1. Looked up from germline, CDR1 is MNHEY and CDR2 is SMNVEV (reference sequence). The CDR3 length is 17 residues. Trimming removed 3 bases from V and 6 bases from J; junction bases left unmatched: 14. The CDR3 DNA is TGTGCCAGCAGTTTCTTACAGGGGGCGAAGTTGTTCCCTGAAGCTTTCTTT. Translating it yields CASSFLQGAKLFPEAFF.

In this sample, this clone turned up a few times. The chain carries TRBV28 and TRBJ2-1, with D perhaps matching TRBD1 (6 bases). Germline loops: CDR1 MDHEN, CDR2 SYDVKM. The CDR3 length is 13 residues. Trimming took 7 bases from V and 7 from J, leaving 14 bases between them. The CDR3 spells CASTGQDRNEQFF. CDR3 in DNA: TGTGCCAGCACGGGACAAGATAGGAATGAGCAGTTCTTC. The full variable domain, rest sourced from reference TRBV28 and TRBJ2-1, is DVKVTQSSRYLVKRTGEKVFLECVQDMDHENMFWYRQDPGLGLRLIYFSYDVKMKEKGDIPEGYSVSREKKERFSLILESASTNQTSMYLCASTGQDRNEQFFGPGTRLTVL.

The gene calls are TRBV7-9 and TRBJ2-5; D is unresolved. Germline values: CDR1 SEHNR, CDR2 FQNEAQ (reference sequence). The length of the CDR3 is 15 residues. The V and J ends lost 0 bases and 5 bases respectively, with 13 bases between them. The CDR3 reads CASSLAQSSLETQYF. The CDR3 DNA is TGTGCCAGCAGCTTAGCGCAGAGTAGCTTGGAGACCCAGTACTTC. Based on the CDR3 plus reference TRBV7-9 and TRBJ2-5, the full variable domain is DTGVSQNPRHKITKRGQNVTFRCDPISEHNRLYWYRQTLGQGPEFLTYFQNEAQLEKSRLLSDRFSAERPKGSFSTLEIQRTEQGDSAMYLCASSLAQSSLETQYFGPGTRLLVL.

This clone was seen only once. V and J are TRBV28 and TRBJ1-2, with a possible D match to TRBD1 (5 bases). This CDR3 is built from 14 residues. Germline loops: CDR1 MDHEN, CDR2 SYDVKM. V lost 6 bases and J lost 0, with 11 bases in between. CDR3 sequence: CASREGPSNYGYTF. The CDR3 DNA is TGTGCCAGCAGGGAGGGACCTTCTAACTATGGCTACACCTTC.